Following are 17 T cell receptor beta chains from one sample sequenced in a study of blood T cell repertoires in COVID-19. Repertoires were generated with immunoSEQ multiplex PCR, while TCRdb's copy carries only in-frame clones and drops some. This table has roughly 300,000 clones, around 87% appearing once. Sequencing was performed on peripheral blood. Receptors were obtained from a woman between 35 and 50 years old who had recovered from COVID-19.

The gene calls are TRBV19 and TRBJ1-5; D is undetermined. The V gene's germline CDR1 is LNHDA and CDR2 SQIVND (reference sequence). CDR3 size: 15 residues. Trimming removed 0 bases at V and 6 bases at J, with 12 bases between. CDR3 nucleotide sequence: TGTGCCAGTAGTATAGATCTCGAACCAGGTCAGCCCCAGCATTTT. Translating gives CASSIDLEPGQPQHF.

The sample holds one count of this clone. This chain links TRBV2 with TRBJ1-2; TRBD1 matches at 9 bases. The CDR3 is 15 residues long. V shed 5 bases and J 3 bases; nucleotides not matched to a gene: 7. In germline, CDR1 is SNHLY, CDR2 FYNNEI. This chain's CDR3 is CASSTRTGDDYGYTF. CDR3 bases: TGTGCCAGCAGTACCCGGACAGGGGACGACTATGGCTACACCTTC.

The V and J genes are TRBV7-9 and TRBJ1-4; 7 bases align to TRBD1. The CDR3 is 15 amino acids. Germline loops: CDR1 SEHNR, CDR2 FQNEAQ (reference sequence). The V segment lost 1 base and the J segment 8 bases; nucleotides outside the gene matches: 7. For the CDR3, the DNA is TGTGCCAGCAGCTTAGGGTGGGCAGGGGGAGAAAAACTGTTTTTT. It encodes CASSLGWAGGEKLFF.

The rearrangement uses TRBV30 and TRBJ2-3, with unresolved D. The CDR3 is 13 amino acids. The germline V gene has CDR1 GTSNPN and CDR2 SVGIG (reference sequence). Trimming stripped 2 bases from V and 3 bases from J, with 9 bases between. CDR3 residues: CAWSFDTTDTQYF. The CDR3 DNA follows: TGTGCCTGGAGTTTCGACACGACAGATACGCAGTATTTT.

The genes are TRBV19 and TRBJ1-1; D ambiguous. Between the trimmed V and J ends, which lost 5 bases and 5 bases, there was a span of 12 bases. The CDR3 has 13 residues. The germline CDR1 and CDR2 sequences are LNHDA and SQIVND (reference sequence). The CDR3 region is CASSSTPVTEAFF. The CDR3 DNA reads TGTGCCAGTAGTTCCACTCCGGTTACTGAAGCTTTCTTT.

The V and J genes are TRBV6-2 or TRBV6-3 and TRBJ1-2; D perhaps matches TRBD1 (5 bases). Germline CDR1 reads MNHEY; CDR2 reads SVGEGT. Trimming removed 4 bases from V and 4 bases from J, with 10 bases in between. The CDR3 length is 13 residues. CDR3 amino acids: CASSFQGLYGYTF. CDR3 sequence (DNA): TGTGCCAGCAGTTTTCAGGGACTCTATGGCTACACCTTC.

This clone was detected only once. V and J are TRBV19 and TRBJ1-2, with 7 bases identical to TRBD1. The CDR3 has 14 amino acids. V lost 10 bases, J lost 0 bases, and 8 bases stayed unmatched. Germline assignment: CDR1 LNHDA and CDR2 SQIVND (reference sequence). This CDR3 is CATRDSPSNYGYTF. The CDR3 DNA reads TGTGCCACTAGGGACAGTCCTTCTAACTATGGCTACACCTTC.

CDR3 in DNA: TGTGCCAGCAGCGGGACTAGCGGGGGGCCAGGGGAGACCCAGTACTTC. This gives the protein CASSGTSGGPGETQYF. V gene TRBV7-6 combines with J gene TRBJ2-5; TRBD2 aligns across 15 bases. The CDR3 spans 16 residues. The germline gives CDR1 SGHVS, CDR2 FNYEAQ. The V and J ends lost 5 bases and 5 bases, in that order; junction bases with no gene match: 6.

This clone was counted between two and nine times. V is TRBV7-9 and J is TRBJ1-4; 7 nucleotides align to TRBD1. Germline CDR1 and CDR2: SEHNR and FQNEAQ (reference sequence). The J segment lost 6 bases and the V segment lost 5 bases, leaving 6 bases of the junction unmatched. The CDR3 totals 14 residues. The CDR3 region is CASSEGAMDEKLFF. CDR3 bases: TGTGCCAGCAGCGAGGGGGCGATGGATGAAAAACTGTTTTTT.

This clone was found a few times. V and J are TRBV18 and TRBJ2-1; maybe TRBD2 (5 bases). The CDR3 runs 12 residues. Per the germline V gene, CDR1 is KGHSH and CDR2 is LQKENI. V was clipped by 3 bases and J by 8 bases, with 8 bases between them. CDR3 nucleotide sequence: TGTGCCAGCTCACCTAGCGTGGATGAGCAGTTCTTC. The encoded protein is CASSPSVDEQFF.

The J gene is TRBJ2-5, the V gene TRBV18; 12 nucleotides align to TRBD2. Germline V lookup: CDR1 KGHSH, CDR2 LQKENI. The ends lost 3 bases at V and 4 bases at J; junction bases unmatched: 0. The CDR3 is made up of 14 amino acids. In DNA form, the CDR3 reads TGTGCCAGCTCACCGACTAGCGGGGGAGAGACCCAGTACTTC. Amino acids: CASSPTSGGETQYF.

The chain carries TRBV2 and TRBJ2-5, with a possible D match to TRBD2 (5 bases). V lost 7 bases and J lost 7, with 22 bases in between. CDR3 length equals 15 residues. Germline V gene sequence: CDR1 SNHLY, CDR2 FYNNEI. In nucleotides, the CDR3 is TGTGCCAGCATGGGCCGGGATCAGGTAGCAAGGACCCAGTACTTC. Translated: CASMGRDQVARTQYF. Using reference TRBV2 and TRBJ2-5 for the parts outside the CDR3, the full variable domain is EPEVTQTPSHQVTQMGQEVILRCVPISNHLYFYWYRQILGQKVEFLVSFYNNEISEKSEIFDDQFSVERPDGSNFTLKIRSTKLEDSAMYFCASMGRDQVARTQYFGPGTRLLVL.

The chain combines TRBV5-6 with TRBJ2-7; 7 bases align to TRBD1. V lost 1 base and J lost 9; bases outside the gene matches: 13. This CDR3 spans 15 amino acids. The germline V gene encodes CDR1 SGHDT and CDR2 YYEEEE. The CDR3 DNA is TGTGCCAGCAGCTTGAGGGACAGTGAATTGGTAAGGCAGTACTTC. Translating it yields CASSLRDSELVRQYF.

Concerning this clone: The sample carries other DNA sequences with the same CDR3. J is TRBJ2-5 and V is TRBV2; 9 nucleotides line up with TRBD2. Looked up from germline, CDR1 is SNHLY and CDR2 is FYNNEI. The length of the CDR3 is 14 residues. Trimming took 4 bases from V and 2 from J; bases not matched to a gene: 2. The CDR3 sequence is CASSGLAGQETQYF. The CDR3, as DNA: TGTGCCAGCAGTGGTCTAGCGGGGCAAGAGACCCAGTACTTC.

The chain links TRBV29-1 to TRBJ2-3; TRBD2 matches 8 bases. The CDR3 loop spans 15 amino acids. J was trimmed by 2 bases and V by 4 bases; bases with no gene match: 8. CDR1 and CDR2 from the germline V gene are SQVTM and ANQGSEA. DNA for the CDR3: TGCAGCGTTGTCGGAGCGGGGGTACCCACAGATACGCAGTATTTT. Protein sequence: CSVVGAGVPTDTQYF.

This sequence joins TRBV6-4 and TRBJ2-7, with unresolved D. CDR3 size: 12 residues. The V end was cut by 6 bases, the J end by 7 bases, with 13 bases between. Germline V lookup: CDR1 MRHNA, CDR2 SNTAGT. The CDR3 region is CASRTFEEEQYF. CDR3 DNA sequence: TGTGCCAGCAGGACTTTTGAGGAAGAGCAGTACTTC.

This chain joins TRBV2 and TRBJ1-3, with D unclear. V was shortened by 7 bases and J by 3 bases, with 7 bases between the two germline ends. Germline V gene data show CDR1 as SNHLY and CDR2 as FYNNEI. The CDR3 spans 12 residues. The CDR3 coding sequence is TGTGCCAGCACCCCCATTGGAAACACCATATATTTT. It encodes CASTPIGNTIYF.